This T cell receptor beta chain was sequenced for a study of cytomegalovirus exposure and HLA in healthy donors. Study-wide findings and caveats: Analyses of presence and absence presupposed an approximately uniform sequencing depth across donors. About 87% or about 30% of the time was how often most TCR beta V segments were productive, according to an earlier analysis. Serostatus for CMV was the only available immune exposure information.

Researchers ran the PCR with 60 Vbeta and 13 Jbeta primers. The protocol was immunoSEQ multiplex PCR, while the TCRdb copy is restricted to in-frame clones and leaves out a portion. The sample holds under 110,000 clones, 76% seen once. As to this clone: The antigen remains undetermined.

V was pared by 0 bases and J by 5 bases, with 12 bases between. Germline V gene lookup returns CDR1 SGHRS and CDR2 YFSETQ. The CDR3 length is 15 residues. V usage is TRBV5-1 and J usage is TRBJ1-5; a possible D gene is TRBD1 (6 bases). Sequenced: PBMCs. The sequence was obtained from a man between 35 and 55 years old in good health and CMV-seronegative. The CDR3 DNA reads as TGCGCCAGCAGCTTGGGAAGCGGGGGCGATCAGCCCCAGCATTTT. Amino acid sequence: CASSLGSGGDQPQHF.